The 21 T cell receptor beta chains reported below all come from one sample, sequenced in a study of blood T cell repertoires in COVID-19. This table comes from immunoSEQ multiplex PCR, and its TCRdb copy is limited to in-frame clones, with some not included. The repertoire holds 200,000 to 250,000 clones, with under 85% as singletons. Sequenced material: PBMCs or T cells enriched from blood (not recorded which). The source is a man aged 60-69 years who had recovered from COVID-19.

V and J are TRBV24-1 and TRBJ2-3; possibly TRBD2 for D (5 bases). Trimming pared 4 bases from V and 0 bases from J, leaving 7 bases between. Germline-derived CDR1 and CDR2 are KGHDR and SFDVKD. This CDR3 has 14 amino acids. The CDR3, as DNA: TGTGCCACCAGTGAGGAGGCTAGCACAGATACGCAGTATTTT. Its translation: CATSEEASTDTQYF.

V usage is TRBV2 and J usage is TRBJ2-7, with D possibly matching TRBD2 (5 bases). The V and J ends lost 7 bases and 7 bases respectively, with 23 bases between them. Germline V CDR1 and CDR2: SNHLY, FYNNEI. This CDR3 is built from 15 residues. CDR3 loop: CASKEWGLSRGEQYF. For the CDR3, the DNA is TGTGCCAGCAAAGAATGGGGTCTCTCCCGGGGTGAGCAGTACTTC.

The chain joins TRBV11-2 to TRBJ2-7; no reliable D call. Trimming pared 1 base from V and 6 bases from J, leaving 7 bases between. Germline V lookup: CDR1 SGHAT, CDR2 FQNNGV. The CDR3 length is 12 residues. This CDR3 reads CASSLVGSEQYF. The CDR3 DNA reads as TGTGCCAGCAGCTTAGTGGGCTCCGAGCAGTACTTC.

This rearrangement joins TRBV4-1 to TRBJ2-5, with TRBD1 identical over 7 bases. CDR1 is MGHRA and CDR2 is YSYEKL in the germline V gene. The CDR3 extends over 17 amino acids. With V trimmed by 0 bases and J by 4 bases, 11 bases remained unmatched. CDR3 sequence (DNA): TGCGCCAGCAGCCAAGATGACCCGGGACAGCTCTCAGAGACCCAGTACTTC. Its translation: CASSQDDPGQLSETQYF.

The chain's CDR3 is CASGPGTASTDTQYF. In nucleotides, the CDR3 is TGTGCTAGTGGCCCCGGGACAGCGAGCACAGATACGCAGTATTTT. V and J are TRBV12-5 and TRBJ2-3; 7 nucleotides align to TRBD1. Looked up from germline, CDR1 is LGHNT and CDR2 is FRNRAP. There are 15 residues in the CDR3. Trimming at V came to 6 bases and at J to 0 bases, leaving 6 bases not matched to a gene.

This clone has only one observation. This chain joins TRBV9 and TRBJ1-3; D is unclear. This CDR3 comprises 15 residues. Per germline, CDR1 SGDLS and CDR2 YYNGEE. V was pared by 1 base and J by 4 bases, with 12 bases between. The CDR3 protein is CASSVSSGGGNTIYF. DNA for the CDR3: TGTGCCAGCAGCGTATCGTCGGGAGGAGGAAACACCATATATTTT.

This clone has only a few counts. The rearrangement uses TRBV10-3 and TRBJ1-5; D gene unclear. Germline V gene data show CDR1 as ENHRY and CDR2 as SYGVKD. The CDR3 is 14 residues long. V shed 8 bases and J shed 0 bases, with 11 bases lying between them. The CDR3 region has the DNA TGTGCCATCCGAAACGGAGATAGCAATCAGCCCCAGCATTTT. This encodes CAIRNGDSNQPQHF.

CDR3 sequence reads: CASSFFGGDNEQFF. The CDR3 DNA is TGTGCCAGCAGCTTCTTTGGCGGGGACAATGAGCAGTTCTTC. The chain is built from TRBV7-2 and TRBJ2-1, with a tentative D call TRBD2 (6 bases). Germline-derived CDR1 and CDR2 are SGHTA and FQGNSA. The germline V and J ends were trimmed by 3 bases and 5 bases, with 11 bases remaining between them. CDR3 length: 14 residues. The full variable domain, completed using reference TRBV7-2 and TRBJ2-1, is GAGVSQSPSNKVTEKGKDVELRCDPISGHTALYWYRQSLGQGLEFLIYFQGNSAPDKSGLPSDRFSAERTGGSVSTLTIQRTQQEDSAVYLCASSFFGGDNEQFFGPGTRLTVL.

V is TRBV19 and J is TRBJ2-2; 8 bases match TRBD1. V shed 2 bases, J shed 7 bases, and the junction held 6 bases outside the gene matches. CDR1 is LNHDA, CDR2 SQIVND, per germline (reference sequence). CDR3 length: 15 residues. CDR3 residues: CASSITGQVIGELFF. The CDR3 nucleotides are TGTGCCAGTAGTATAACGGGACAGGTCATCGGGGAGCTGTTTTTT. Full variable domain (remainder filled in from reference TRBV19 and TRBJ2-2): DGGITQSPKYLFRKEGQNVTLSCEQNLNHDAMYWYRQDPGQGLRLIYYSQIVNDFQKGDIAEGYSVSREKKESFPLTVTSAQKNPTAFYLCASSITGQVIGELFFGEGSRLTVL.

This clone came up a few times. The chain employs TRBV10-2 and TRBJ2-6, with D tentatively TRBD1 (5 bases). The V gene lost 3 bases and the J gene lost 0 bases, with 9 bases spanning the gap. The CDR3 runs to 16 residues. Germline V CDR1 and CDR2: WSHSY, SAAADI. Here the CDR3 reads CASSDKGVSGANVLTF. CDR3 DNA sequence: TGCGCCAGCAGTGATAAAGGGGTCTCTGGGGCCAACGTCCTGACTTTC.

V gene TRBV19 combines with J gene TRBJ1-5, with TRBD1 matching over 8 bases. CDR3 length: 14 amino acids. Unmatched junction bases numbered 6, after V lost 5 bases and J lost 6 bases. CDR1 and CDR2 (germline): LNHDA, SQIVND (reference sequence). CDR3 bases: TGTGCCAGTAGTCCCGGACAGGGAGGTCAGCCCCAGCATTTT. Its protein product is CASSPGQGGQPQHF.

This rearrangement joins TRBV30 to TRBJ1-6; D gene ambiguous. Germline V CDR1 and CDR2: GTSNPN, SVGIG (reference sequence). CDR3 size: 12 residues. Trimming removed 2 bases at V and 8 bases at J, with 7 bases between. The CDR3 nucleotides are TGTGCCTGGAGTCCGAGTTATTCACCCCTCCACTTT. Protein sequence: CAWSPSYSPLHF.

This clone was counted between two and nine times. The chain employs TRBV5-1 and TRBJ2-3; 8 bases match TRBD1. V shed 6 bases and J 2 bases; nucleotides not matched to a gene: 5. Looked up from germline, CDR1 is SGHRS and CDR2 is YFSETQ. The CDR3 consists of 14 residues. CDR3 sequence: CASTLTGATDTQYF. As DNA, the CDR3 is TGCGCCAGCACCCTGACAGGGGCCACAGATACGCAGTATTTT. Filled out from reference TRBV5-1 and TRBJ2-3, the complete variable domain reads KAGVTQTPRYLIKTRGQQVTLSCSPISGHRSVSWYQQTPGQGLQFLFEYFSETQRNKGNFPGRFSGRQFSNSRSEMNVSTLELGDSALYLCASTLTGATDTQYFGPGTRLTVL.

This rearrangement joins TRBV10-2 to TRBJ2-7, with a tentative D call TRBD2 (5 bases). V lost 3 bases and J lost 7, with 10 bases in between. The V gene's germline CDR1 is WSHSY and CDR2 SAAADI. This CDR3 spans 12 amino acids. The CDR3 coding sequence is TGCGCCAGCAGTGAAGGGCGAGGGGAGCAGTACTTC. It codes for CASSEGRGEQYF.

The V call is TRBV6-1, the J call TRBJ2-7; 8 nucleotides align to TRBD1. Germline V gene data show CDR1 as MNHNS and CDR2 as SASEGT. CDR3 size: 16 residues. V dropped 2 bases and J dropped 4; count of bases not matched to a gene: 10. CDR3 nucleotides: TGTGCCAGCAGTGAACAGGGGGCCGTTCACTCATACGAGCAGTACTTC. This codes for CASSEQGAVHSYEQYF.

This sequence joins TRBV19 and TRBJ1-2; D might be TRBD1 (5 bases). With 6 bases removed from V and 1 base from J, the gap between germline ends came to 18 bases. The CDR3 totals 16 residues. The germline V gene encodes CDR1 LNHDA and CDR2 SQIVND (reference sequence). The CDR3 region is CASRTTDRYLNYGYTF. In nucleotides, the CDR3 is TGTGCCAGTAGGACGACAGATAGATACCTTAACTATGGCTACACCTTC.

This rearrangement joins TRBV7-9 to TRBJ2-6, with D unresolved. V lost 5 bases, J lost 0 bases, and 20 bases lay in between. The CDR3 consists of 19 residues. In germline, CDR1 is SEHNR, CDR2 FQNEAQ (reference sequence). The CDR3 DNA reads as TGTGCCAGCAGCGTCTCCCACTCGCTAGAGTCCTCTGGGGCCAACGTCCTGACTTTC. It codes for CASSVSHSLESSGANVLTF.

This sequence joins TRBV12-3 or TRBV12-4 and TRBJ1-5; the D is unclear. Trimming left V 4 bases short and J 6 bases short, with 7 bases between. This CDR3 spans 12 amino acids. In nucleotides, the CDR3 is TGTGCCAGCAGTTCAGGTTCTCAGCCCCAGCATTTT. It translates to CASSSGSQPQHF.

This clone turned up a few times. This chain connects TRBV25-1 to TRBJ1-1; 8 bases are a match to TRBD1. Germline trimming cut 3 bases from V and 1 base from J; bases unmatched to any gene: 1. Germline CDR1 is MGHDK and CDR2 is SYGVNS. CDR3 size: 14 residues. The CDR3 DNA reads as TGTGCCAGCAGTGAGGGGACAGGGAACACTGAAGCTTTCTTT. Translated, it gives CASSEGTGNTEAFF. The entire variable domain, with the rest obtained from reference TRBV25-1 and TRBJ1-1, is as follows: EADIYQTPRYLVIGTGKKITLECSQTMGHDKMYWYQQDPGMELHLIHYSYGVNSTEKGDLSSESTVSRIRTEHFPLTLESARPSHTSQYLCASSEGTGNTEAFFGQGTRLTVV.

The J gene is TRBJ1-2, the V gene TRBV5-6; D is unresolved. Trimming took 4 bases from V and 1 from J, leaving 26 bases between them. This CDR3 region has 19 residues. Germline CDR1 is SGHDT and CDR2 is YYEEEE. The DNA of the CDR3 is TGTGCCAGCAGCCTTGGATGGGAAGGACTCCGAGGAGGTAACTATGGCTACACCTTC. Translating gives CASSLGWEGLRGGNYGYTF.

The V gene is TRBV9, the J gene TRBJ2-7; 7 nucleotides line up with TRBD1. V gave up 3 bases and J gave up 2 bases; unmatched junction bases: 17. The germline V gene has CDR1 SGDLS and CDR2 YYNGEE. CDR3 length: 18 amino acids. CDR3 coding DNA: TGTGCCAGCAGCGCTGAGGGGGCAGGAACTTCTTCAACCTACGAGCAGTACTTC. This encodes CASSAEGAGTSSTYEQYF.